This T cell receptor beta chain is drawn from a study of T cell changes during pregnancy in multiple sclerosis. Assay: immunoSEQ multiplex PCR; the TCRdb copy retains only in-frame clones and omits some. The table shows under 95,000 clones, with 94% occurring only once. After removal of 0 bases from V and 1 base from J, the junction contained 0 bases not matched to a gene. The CDR3 length is 14 residues. Germline V gene lookup returns CDR1 SGDLS and CDR2 YYNGEE. The source material was peripheral blood, sampled in the second trimester of pregnancy. This clonotype was obtained from a female donor in good health, enrolled as a control in a pregnancy study. The chain recombines TRBV9 with TRBJ2-5; 7 bases line up with TRBD2. CDR3 in DNA: TGTGCCAGCAGCGTAGGACTAGCCCAAGAGACCCAGTACTTC. Its protein is CASSVGLAQETQYF. The full variable domain, rest sourced from reference TRBV9 and TRBJ2-5, is DSGVTQTPKHLITATGQRVTLRCSPRSGDLSVYWYQQSLDQGLQFLIQYYNGEERAKGNILERFSAQQFPDLHSELNLSSLELGDSALYFCASSVGLAQETQYFGPGTRLLVL.